Listed here are 24 T cell receptor beta chains from one sample, sequenced in a study of blood T cells in healthy people across ages. Through a sample-barcoded 5' primer and a J-beta primer mix, a second PCR was run for roughly 6 to 11 cycles. TCRdb itself ran the 5' RACE reads through MiXCR, one entry per CDR3 protein. In the table there are roughly 1 million distinct CDR3 sequences, around 27% of which are singletons. These same data were also listed under a study on T cells of mothers and their children.

Sequencing was done on a sample of blood. All receptors come from a girl aged 2-15 years in good health.

CDR3 loop: CASSLDQGADNEQFF. The DNA for the CDR3 is TGTGCCAGCAGCTTAGATCAGGGGGCCGACAATGAGCAGTTCTTC. The chain uses TRBV7-9 and TRBJ2-1, with 8 bases aligning to TRBD1. After removal of 1 base from V and 5 bases from J, the junction contained 4 bases not matched to a gene. CDR1 is SEHNR and CDR2 is FQNEAQ in the germline V gene (reference sequence). The CDR3 has 15 residues.

This chain joins TRBV20-1 and TRBJ1-5; D remains ambiguous. This CDR3 has 15 residues. V dropped 4 bases and J dropped 6 bases, with 19 bases sitting between them. Germline V gene data show CDR1 as DFQATT and CDR2 as SNEGSKA (reference sequence). In nucleotides, the CDR3 is TGCAGTGCTACGAAGGGCCTTTCTTTGAGTCAGCCCCAGCATTTT. It is translated as CSATKGLSLSQPQHF.

This clonotype has a handful of counts. V usage is TRBV7-2 and J usage is TRBJ1-3, with 10 bases that match TRBD1. This CDR3 is built from 16 residues. Germline CDR1 and CDR2: SGHTA and FQGNSA. Trimming removed 2 bases from V and 3 bases from J; junction bases left unmatched: 4. Written as DNA, the CDR3 is TGTGCCAGCAGCTTAAGGGGACAGGGGTATGGAAACACCATATATTTT. As protein: CASSLRGQGYGNTIYF.

The table lists this clonotype with a few counts. The J gene is TRBJ1-6, the V gene TRBV7-9; no definite D call. Germline assignment: CDR1 SEHNR and CDR2 FQNEAQ (reference sequence). The CDR3 is made up of 14 amino acids. The V and J ends lost 8 bases and 6 bases respectively, with 14 bases between them. The CDR3 nucleotides read TGTGCCAGCTCCTGGCAGCTCGGTAATTCACCCCTCCACTTT. Protein product: CASSWQLGNSPLHF.

This sequence joins TRBV13 and TRBJ2-1; D not resolved. CDR3 length: 13 amino acids. The V end lost 6 bases, the J end lost 5 bases, and 11 bases lay between the germline ends. Germline loops: CDR1 PRHDT, CDR2 FYEKMQ (reference sequence). Here the CDR3 reads CASSYHLDNEQFF. Written as DNA, the CDR3 is TGTGCCAGCAGTTATCACCTCGACAATGAGCAGTTCTTC.

The gene calls are TRBV6-5 and TRBJ1-2; D is perhaps TRBD1 (5 bases). Germline CDR1 reads MNHEY; CDR2 reads SVGAGI. V shed 11 bases and J shed 3 bases, with 22 bases lying between them. This CDR3 spans 15 amino acids. CDR3 in amino acids: CASNGAGTGDYGYTF. In DNA form, the CDR3 reads TGTGCCTCCAATGGGGCCGGCACTGGAGACTATGGCTACACCTTC.

This clonotype occurred a few times. V usage is TRBV20-1 and J usage is TRBJ2-7, with D unclear. Looked up from germline, CDR1 is DFQATT and CDR2 is SNEGSKA (reference sequence). V dropped 6 bases and J dropped 2 bases, with 5 bases sitting between them. The CDR3 runs to 10 residues. CDR3 nucleotide sequence: TGCAGTGCAGCACCCTACGAGCAGTACTTC. This encodes CSAAPYEQYF.

The rearrangement joins TRBV7-9 to TRBJ2-1, with D tentatively TRBD1 or TRBD2 (6 bases each). The CDR3 contains 14 residues. V was trimmed by 5 bases and J by 10 bases, leaving 18 bases between them. CDR1 is SEHNR, CDR2 FQNEAQ, per germline (reference sequence). The CDR3: CASSKKRRGWEQFF. CDR3 coding DNA: TGTGCCAGCAGCAAAAAGCGGAGGGGGTGGGAGCAGTTCTTC.

The table lists this clonotype with a few counts. This chain links TRBV4-1 with TRBJ2-7; 7 nucleotides match TRBD2. Germline-derived CDR1 and CDR2 are MGHRA and YSYEKL. The CDR3 is 14 residues long. V lost 1 base and J lost 2; bases outside the gene matches: 2. Here the CDR3 DNA reads TGCGCCAGCAGCCAAGGGGGGACTACCTACGAGCAGTACTTC. Encoded protein: CASSQGGTTYEQYF.

This rearrangement joins TRBV7-9 to TRBJ2-7; 11 bases match TRBD2. Trimming cost V 2 bases and J 3 bases; bases outside gene matches: 6. The CDR3 runs 16 residues. Germline V lookup: CDR1 SEHNR, CDR2 FQNEAQ (reference sequence). This chain's CDR3 is CASSLLAGGDSYEQYF. The CDR3 DNA follows: TGTGCCAGCAGCTTATTAGCGGGGGGGGACAGCTACGAGCAGTACTTC.

The V call is TRBV5-6, the J call TRBJ2-5; possibly TRBD2 for D (7 bases). The J call may be wrong; the DNA end is better matched by TRBJ2-7. The CDR3 has 15 residues. CDR1 is SGHDT and CDR2 is YYEEEE in the germline V gene. The DNA of the CDR3 is TGTGCCAGCAGCCCAGACCCGGGGGGCCCTTACGAGCAGTACTTC. Amino acids: CASSPDPGGPYEQYF.

Only a few counts were recorded for this clonotype. J is TRBJ2-2 and V is TRBV12-3 or TRBV12-4; unclear D gene. The CDR3 consists of 12 residues. Trimming cost V 5 bases and J 9 bases, with 10 bases left between them. DNA of the CDR3: TGTGCCAGCAGTGATCGTCGATGGGAGCTGTTTTTT. Translating gives CASSDRRWELFF.

This clonotype was detected a few times. CDR3 sequence: CASSSPGRRGAEAFF. DNA for the CDR3: TGTGCCAGCAGTTCCCCGGGCAGAAGGGGCGCTGAAGCTTTCTTT. The rearrangement joins TRBV28 to TRBJ1-1, with D perhaps TRBD1 (5 bases). V gave up 4 bases and J gave up 6 bases, with 18 bases separating them. CDR3 size: 15 residues. Germline V gene lookup returns CDR1 MDHEN and CDR2 SYDVKM.

The chain combines TRBV7-9 with TRBJ2-5, with a weak D call TRBD1 (7 bases). CDR1 is SEHNR and CDR2 is FQNEAQ in the germline V gene (reference sequence). The CDR3 is made up of 13 amino acids. Trimming removed 11 bases at V and 7 bases at J, with 20 bases between. CDR3 protein: CARRRGPVLTQYF. In DNA form, the CDR3 reads TGTGCCCGTAGGAGGGGGCCTGTTTTGACCCAGTACTTC.

The V and J genes are TRBV15 and TRBJ2-3, with D tentatively TRBD2 (6 bases). Per germline, CDR1 LNHNV and CDR2 YYDKDF (reference sequence). This CDR3 contains 15 residues. The V end was cut by 0 bases, the J end by 4 bases, with 11 bases between. The CDR3 loop reads CATSREGTLSDTQYF. The DNA for the CDR3 is TGTGCCACCAGCAGAGAGGGGACTCTATCAGATACGCAGTATTTT.

The genes are TRBV28 and TRBJ2-3; D might be TRBD1 or TRBD2, each matching 5 bases. V lost 3 bases and J 3 bases, leaving 10 bases between the germline ends. CDR3 length: 14 residues. Germline V CDR1 and CDR2: MDHEN, SYDVKM. CDR3 DNA sequence: TGTGCCAGCAGTTTTTGGGGGAGTACAGATACGCAGTATTTT. It encodes CASSFWGSTDTQYF.

The chain uses TRBV29-1 and TRBJ2-5; TRBD1 matches at 11 bases. V was pared by 8 bases and J by 12 bases, with 8 bases of the junction left unmatched. Germline V gene data show CDR1 as SQVTM and CDR2 as ANQGSEA. The CDR3 has 11 amino acids. CDR3 nucleotide sequence: TGCAGCTCCGCGGGGACAGGGGGAGAGTACTTC. It encodes CSSAGTGGEYF.

This clonotype was recorded at least ten times. The J gene is TRBJ1-2, the V gene TRBV29-1, with D hard to call. The CDR3 loop spans 14 amino acids. Germline V gene sequence: CDR1 SQVTM, CDR2 ANQGSEA. Trimming shortened V by 6 bases and J by 6 bases, and 20 bases separated the two germline ends. The CDR3 bases are TGCAGCGTGATAGGCTGGGGAATAGGGAATGGCTACACCTTC. This translates into CSVIGWGIGNGYTF.

The chain couples TRBV27 to TRBJ2-1; D not certain. Deletions cut 5 bases from V and 5 bases from J, with 7 bases between. CDR1 and CDR2 (germline): MNHEY, SMNVEV (reference sequence). The CDR3 length is 12 residues. CDR3 sequence: CASSNWDNEQFF. CDR3 nucleotides: TGTGCCAGCAGTAACTGGGACAATGAGCAGTTCTTC.

The rearrangement uses TRBV6-2 or TRBV6-3 and TRBJ2-5; TRBD1 might be the D (5 bases). The CDR3 runs 14 residues. Germline V gives CDR1 MNHEY, CDR2 SVGEGT. With 8 bases removed from V and 1 base from J, the gap between germline ends came to 14 bases. The CDR3 bases are TGTGCCAGCGAGACAGACGACCCCCAAGAGACCCAGTACTTC. Protein product: CASETDDPQETQYF.

This chain connects TRBV14 to TRBJ1-1; TRBD1 matches at 9 bases. Trimming removed 0 bases from V and 9 bases from J; junction bases left unmatched: 8. Germline CDR1 SGHDN, CDR2 FVKESK. CDR3 length equals 15 residues. The DNA for the CDR3 is TGTGCCAGCAGCCAAGAGACAGGGGGTTCTAGTAAAGCTTTCTTT. Protein product: CASSQETGGSSKAFF.

This clonotype was recorded a few times. The chain couples TRBV5-4 to TRBJ1-4; tentative D call: TRBD1 (6 bases). Deletions cut 0 bases from V and 4 bases from J, with 10 bases between. The CDR3 extends over 15 amino acids. Germline CDR1 SGHNT, CDR2 YYREEE (reference sequence). In nucleotides, the CDR3 is TGTGCCAGCAGCTTGGGGGGGCTGGATAATGAAAAACTGTTTTTT. Protein product: CASSLGGLDNEKLFF.

The rearrangement links TRBV4-2 to TRBJ2-5; 9 bases map to TRBD1. The J call may be mistaken, given a closer DNA end match to TRBJ2-1. Per the germline V gene, CDR1 is LGHNA and CDR2 is YNFKEQ. The CDR3 loop spans 16 amino acids. The CDR3 region is CASSRVRQTGGAEQFF. CDR3 DNA sequence: TGTGCCAGCAGCCGAGTAAGGCAAACAGGGGGCGCAGAGCAGTTCTTC.

The chain recombines TRBV27 with TRBJ1-4, with TRBD1 matching over 7 bases. CDR3 size: 15 residues. Germline V gives CDR1 MNHEY, CDR2 SMNVEV (reference sequence). With 6 bases clipped from V and 3 bases from J, the junction kept 7 bases outside the gene matches. In nucleotides, the CDR3 is TGTGCCAGCAGGCACGGGACAGCCCCTAATGAAAAACTGTTTTTT. Residues: CASRHGTAPNEKLFF.